This T cell receptor (beta chain) was found in a study of T cells after yellow fever vaccination. General observations from the study: The study re-detected most primary-vaccination clones after the booster (roughly 96% CD4, approximately 87% CD8).

This clonotype appeared a few times. The antigen remains undetermined. TCRdb itself ran the 5' RACE reads through MiXCR, one entry per CDR3 protein. The data show under 500,000 distinct CDR3 sequences, with over 15% seen just once and over 15% held by the top ten. V was pared by 6 bases and J by 1 base, with 7 bases of the junction left unmatched. The CDR3 spans 15 residues. Looked up from germline, CDR1 is DFQATT and CDR2 is SNEGSKA (reference sequence). This material consisted of PBMCs, taken before the yellow fever booster vaccination. The sequence derives from a young man who received the YFV17D yellow fever vaccine. This chain uses TRBV20-1 with TRBJ2-5; 11 nucleotides align to TRBD2. The CDR3 nucleotides are TGCAGTGCCGGGACTAGCGGCGAGCGCCAAGAGACCCAGTACTTC. Translating gives CSAGTSGERQETQYF.